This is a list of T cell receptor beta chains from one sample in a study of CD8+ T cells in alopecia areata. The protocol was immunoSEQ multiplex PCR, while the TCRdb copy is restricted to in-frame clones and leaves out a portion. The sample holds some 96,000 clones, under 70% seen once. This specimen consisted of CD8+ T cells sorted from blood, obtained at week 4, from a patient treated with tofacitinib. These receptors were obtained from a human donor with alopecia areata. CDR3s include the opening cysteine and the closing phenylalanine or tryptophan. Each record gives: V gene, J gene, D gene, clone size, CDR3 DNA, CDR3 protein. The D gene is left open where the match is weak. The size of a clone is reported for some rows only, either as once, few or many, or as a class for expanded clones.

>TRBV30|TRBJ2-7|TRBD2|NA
TGTGCCTGGAACCCGGGACTAGAGATGTACGAGCAGTACTTC
CAWNPGLEMYEQYF
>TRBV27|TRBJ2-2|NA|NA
TGTGCCAGCAGTTTATCACACCCTTCGAACACCGGGGAGCTGTTTTTT
CASSLSHPSNTGELFF
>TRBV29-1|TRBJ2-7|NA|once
TGCAGCGTTGAAGAGCCAATCAACGAGCAGTACTTC
CSVEEPINEQYF
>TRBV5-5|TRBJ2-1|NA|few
TGTGCCAGCAGCTTGGACCCGAGGAATGAGCAGTTCTTC
CASSLDPRNEQFF
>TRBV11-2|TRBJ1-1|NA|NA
TGTGCCAGCAGCTTTACAGGGCTGGGCACTGAAGCTTTCTTT
CASSFTGLGTEAFF
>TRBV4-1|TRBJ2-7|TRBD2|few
TGCGCCAGCAGCCAACAGCTAGCGGGGGCCTACGAGCAGTACTTC
CASSQQLAGAYEQYF
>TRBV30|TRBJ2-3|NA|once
TGTGCCTGGAGTGGGGGATCAGATACGCAGTATTTT
CAWSGGSDTQYF
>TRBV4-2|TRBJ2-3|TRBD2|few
TGTGCCAGCAGCCAAGATGGAGCGGGGGCTAGCACAGATACGCAGTATTTT
CASSQDGAGASTDTQYF
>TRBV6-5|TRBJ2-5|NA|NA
TGTGCCAGCGGGGACTCCCAACGGCAAGAGACCCAGTACTTC
CASGDSQRQETQYF
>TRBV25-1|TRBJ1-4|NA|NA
TGTGCCAGCAGTGAAAGCGAGAATAATGAAAAACTGTTTTTT
CASSESENNEKLFF
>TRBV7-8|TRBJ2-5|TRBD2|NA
TGTGCCAGCAGCTCCGACGGACTAGCGGGGGGAGAACAAGAGACCCAGTACTTC
CASSSDGLAGGEQETQYF
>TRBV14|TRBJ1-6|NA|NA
TGTGCCAGCAGCTACGAGACAGGAAACAATTCACCCCTCCACTTT
CASSYETGNNSPLHF
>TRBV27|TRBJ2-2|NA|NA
TGTGCCAGCAGTTTATTGGCCCCCCAGGGGAACACCGGGGAGCTGTTTTTT
CASSLLAPQGNTGELFF
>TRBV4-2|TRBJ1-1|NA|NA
TGTGCCAGCAGCCAAGACCCCATGAACACTGAAGCTTTCTTT
CASSQDPMNTEAFF